This section outlines one T cell receptor (beta chain) sequence together with its context. This entry is derived from a study of blood T cell repertoires in COVID-19. Study as a whole: T cells, B-cell-depleted T cells, or PBMCs provided the cDNA or gDNA that served as material.

TCRdb keeps only in-frame clones here, not all; method: immunoSEQ multiplex PCR. The data hold over 400,000 clones, with 70% to 90% observed a single time. Germline lookup yields CDR1 LNHDA and CDR2 SQIVND (reference sequence). The CDR3 sequence is 14 residues long. The V gene lost 3 bases and the J gene lost 6 bases, with 9 bases spanning the gap. The TCR comes from a human donor in a cohort sampled during active COVID-19. The J gene is TRBJ1-6, the V gene TRBV19, with D unclear. The sequencing sample was made of peripheral blood. The CDR3 sequence: CASSISGSNSPLHF. CDR3 DNA sequence: TGTGCCAGTAGTATCTCGGGAAGTAATTCACCCCTCCACTTT. The variable domain in full, with the rest retrieved from reference TRBV19 and TRBJ1-6, is DGGITQSPKYLFRKEGQNVTLSCEQNLNHDAMYWYRQDPGQGLRLIYYSQIVNDFQKGDIAEGYSVSREKKESFPLTVTSAQKNPTAFYLCASSISGSNSPLHFGNGTRLTVT.